What follows are 17 T cell receptor beta chains derived from one specimen sequenced in a study of blood T cell repertoires in COVID-19. Assay used: immunoSEQ multiplex PCR; TCRdb lists only in-frame clones, some missing. The table shows approximately 88,000 clones, with 75% to 85% occurring only once. The specimen was peripheral blood. These receptors were collected from a woman older than 75 with acute or convalescent COVID-19.

The J gene is TRBJ2-7, the V gene TRBV7-2, with 9 bases lining up with TRBD2. V lost 5 bases, J lost 4 bases, and 6 bases stayed unmatched. The CDR3 runs 14 residues. Germline CDR1 SGHTA, CDR2 FQGNSA. Written as DNA, the CDR3 is TGTGCCAGCAGCGAAGGACTAGCGTATTACGAGCAGTACTTC. It specifies CASSEGLAYYEQYF.

The chain carries TRBV7-9 and TRBJ1-1; D is unresolved. CDR1 is SEHNR and CDR2 is FQNEAQ in the germline V gene (reference sequence). With 2 bases removed from V and 3 bases from J, the gap between germline ends came to 10 bases. This CDR3 contains 14 residues. As DNA, the CDR3 is TGTGCCAGCAGCTTATCTCAGGAGGACACTGAAGCTTTCTTT. Residues: CASSLSQEDTEAFF.

Only one count was recorded for this clone. The chain uses TRBV10-3 and TRBJ2-1; 9 positions agree with TRBD1. Germline V gene data show CDR1 as ENHRY and CDR2 as SYGVKD. There are 16 residues in the CDR3. Germline trimming cut 2 bases from V and 1 base from J; bases unmatched to any gene: 3. As DNA, the CDR3 is TGTGCCATCAGTGAGAAAGGACAGGGGTCCTACAATGAGCAGTTCTTC. Translation gives CAISEKGQGSYNEQFF.

The genes are TRBV3-1 (or the pseudogene TRBV3-2) and TRBJ2-7, with D possibly TRBD2 on 6 matching bases. The germline V gene has CDR1 LGHDT and CDR2 YNNKEL (reference sequence). V was shortened by 1 base and J by 3 bases, with 13 bases between the two germline ends. This CDR3 has 15 residues. This chain's CDR3 is CASSQGTLAVYEQYF. CDR3 DNA sequence: TGTGCCAGCAGCCAAGGTACACTAGCAGTCTACGAGCAGTACTTC.

The chain employs TRBV7-8 and TRBJ1-1, with TRBD1 as a possible D gene (5 bases). Germline lookup yields CDR1 SGHVS and CDR2 FQNEAQ. CDR3 length: 11 amino acids. Trimming removed 5 bases from V and 11 bases from J, with 12 bases in between. CDR3 DNA sequence: TGTGCCAGCAGCGCCCGACAGAGGGCTTTCTTT. Its protein product is CASSARQRAFF.

CDR3: CASRDPGQGINTIYF. Here the CDR3 DNA reads TGTGCCAGCAGAGATCCGGGACAGGGGATAAACACCATATATTTT. The rearrangement joins TRBV6-5 to TRBJ1-3; 10 bases line up with TRBD1. After removal of 6 bases from V and 6 bases from J, the junction contained 8 bases not matched to a gene. CDR3 length equals 15 residues. The germline CDR1 and CDR2 sequences are MNHEY and SVGAGI.

The chain is built from TRBV6-5 and TRBJ1-2; TRBD1 agrees at 7 bases. V trimming: 8 bases; J trimming: 2 bases; junction bases outside the gene matches: 8. CDR1 is MNHEY and CDR2 is SVGAGI in the germline V gene. This CDR3 comprises 14 residues. CDR3 region: CASGDSSTNYGYTF. As DNA, the CDR3 is TGTGCCAGCGGGGACAGTTCAACGAACTATGGCTACACCTTC.

The gene calls are TRBV15 and TRBJ2-7; TRBD2 aligns across 9 bases. The CDR3 runs to 16 residues. CDR1 and CDR2 from the germline V gene are LNHNV and YYDKDF (reference sequence). J lost 3 bases, V lost 0 bases, and 6 bases had no gene match. CDR3 amino acids: CATSRDLASGVYEQYF. In DNA, the CDR3 is TGTGCCACCAGCAGAGATCTGGCTAGCGGGGTCTACGAGCAGTACTTC.

The CDR3 sequence: CASSHDSSGANVLTF. CDR3 DNA sequence: TGTGCCAGCAGCCACGACAGTTCTGGGGCCAACGTCCTGACTTTC. The V and J genes are TRBV3-1 (or the pseudogene TRBV3-2) and TRBJ2-6; D is perhaps TRBD1 (5 bases). The germline V gene has CDR1 LGHDT and CDR2 YNNKEL (reference sequence). The V gene lost 3 bases and the J gene lost 1 base, with 7 bases spanning the gap. The CDR3 totals 15 residues.

The chain has TRBV5-1 and TRBJ2-5, with 7 positions matching TRBD2. This CDR3 is built from 14 residues. The V and J ends lost 2 bases and 2 bases, in that order; junction bases with no gene match: 3. Germline V gene data show CDR1 as SGHRS and CDR2 as YFSETQ. The CDR3 protein is CASSFASGQETQYF. CDR3 DNA sequence: TGCGCCAGCAGCTTTGCTAGCGGTCAAGAGACCCAGTACTTC.

The chain employs TRBV5-1 and TRBJ2-3, with no clear D. The V end was cut by 0 bases, the J end by 5 bases, with 10 bases between. The CDR3 totals 14 residues. The V gene's germline CDR1 is SGHRS and CDR2 YFSETQ. Here the CDR3 reads CASSLVAAKDTQYF. As DNA, the CDR3 is TGCGCCAGCAGCTTGGTCGCGGCAAAAGATACGCAGTATTTT.

This clone was recorded a few times. The chain couples TRBV7-2 to TRBJ2-7; tentatively, D is TRBD2 (6 bases). The V and J ends lost 2 bases and 7 bases respectively, with 12 bases between them. Germline V gene lookup returns CDR1 SGHTA and CDR2 FQGNSA. CDR3 length: 13 amino acids. The CDR3 protein is CASSLTGVGEQYF. The CDR3 coding sequence is TGTGCCAGCAGCTTAACGGGAGTCGGTGAGCAGTACTTC.

The chain's CDR3 is CASSFLETGDYEQYF. In nucleotides, the CDR3 is TGTGCCAGCAGCTTTCTCGAGACAGGGGACTACGAGCAGTACTTC. The chain couples TRBV5-4 to TRBJ2-7; TRBD1 agrees at 8 bases. Trimming took 2 bases from V and 3 from J; bases not matched to a gene: 7. CDR1 SGHNT and CDR2 YYREEE come from the germline V gene (reference sequence). This CDR3 is built from 15 residues.

The chain couples TRBV2 to TRBJ2-6, with 7 bases matching TRBD1. With 6 bases clipped from V and 2 bases from J, the junction kept 7 bases outside the gene matches. The CDR3 is made up of 16 amino acids. Germline loops: CDR1 SNHLY, CDR2 FYNNEI. CDR3 amino acids: CASSSKTGTGANVLTF. The CDR3 region has the DNA TGTGCCAGCAGCTCCAAGACAGGGACTGGGGCCAACGTCCTGACTTTC.

In nucleotides, the CDR3 is TGCGCCAGCAGCTACCCCGAGCGGGTCTCCTACGAGCAGTACTTC. It is translated as CASSYPERVSYEQYF. The chain recombines TRBV5-1 with TRBJ2-7; perhaps TRBD2 as D (6 bases). The CDR3 runs to 15 residues. Germline CDR1 SGHRS, CDR2 YFSETQ. Between the trimmed V and J ends, which lost 3 bases and 0 bases, there was a span of 13 bases.

This clone was counted between two and nine times. This chain uses TRBV12-5 with TRBJ2-7; 7 bases are shared with TRBD1. Per germline, CDR1 LGHNT and CDR2 FRNRAP. The length of the CDR3 is 15 residues. V lost 1 base to trimming and J lost 2 bases; unmatched junction nucleotides: 5. CDR3 sequence reads: CASGLDPDRAYEQYF. DNA of the CDR3: TGTGCTAGTGGTTTGGACCCCGACAGGGCCTACGAGCAGTACTTC.

Here the CDR3 reads CASSRNRDTYEQYF. CDR3 in DNA: TGTGCCAGCAGCCGAAACCGGGACACCTACGAGCAGTACTTC. The chain combines TRBV7-6 with TRBJ2-7, with D possibly matching TRBD1 (6 bases). With 5 bases removed from V and 2 bases from J, the gap between germline ends came to 13 bases. CDR1 and CDR2 (germline): SGHVS, FNYEAQ. The CDR3 sequence is 14 residues long. Using reference TRBV7-6 and TRBJ2-7 for the parts outside the CDR3, the full variable domain is GAGVSQSPRYKVTKRGQDVALRCDPISGHVSLYWYRQALGQGPEFLTYFNYEAQQDKSGLPNDRFSAERPEGSISTLTIQRTEQRDSAMYRCASSRNRDTYEQYFGPGTRLTVT.